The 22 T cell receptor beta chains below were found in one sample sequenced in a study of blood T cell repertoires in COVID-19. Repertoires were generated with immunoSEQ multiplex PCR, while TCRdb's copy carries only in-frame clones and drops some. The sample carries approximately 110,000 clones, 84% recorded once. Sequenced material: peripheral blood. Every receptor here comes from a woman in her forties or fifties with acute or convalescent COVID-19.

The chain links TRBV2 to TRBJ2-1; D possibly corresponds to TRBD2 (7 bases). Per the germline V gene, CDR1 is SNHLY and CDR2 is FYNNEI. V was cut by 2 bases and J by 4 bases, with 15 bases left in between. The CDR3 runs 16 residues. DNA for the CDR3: TGTGCCAGCAGTGAATTAGGGGGGGGGCAATACAATGAGCAGTTCTTC. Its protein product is CASSELGGGQYNEQFF.

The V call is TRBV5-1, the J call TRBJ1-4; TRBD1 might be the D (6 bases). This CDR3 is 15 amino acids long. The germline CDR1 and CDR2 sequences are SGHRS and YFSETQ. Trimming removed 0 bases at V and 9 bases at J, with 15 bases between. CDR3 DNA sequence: TGCGCCAGCAGCTTGGGGGACACGGTAATGAAAAAACTGTTTTTT. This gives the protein CASSLGDTVMKKLFF.

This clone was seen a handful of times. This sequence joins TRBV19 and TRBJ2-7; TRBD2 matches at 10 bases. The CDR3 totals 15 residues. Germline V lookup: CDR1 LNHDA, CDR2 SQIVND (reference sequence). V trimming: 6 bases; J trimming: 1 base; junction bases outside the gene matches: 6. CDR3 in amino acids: CASRGAGGNSYEQYF. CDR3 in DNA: TGTGCCAGTAGAGGAGCGGGGGGGAATTCCTACGAGCAGTACTTC.

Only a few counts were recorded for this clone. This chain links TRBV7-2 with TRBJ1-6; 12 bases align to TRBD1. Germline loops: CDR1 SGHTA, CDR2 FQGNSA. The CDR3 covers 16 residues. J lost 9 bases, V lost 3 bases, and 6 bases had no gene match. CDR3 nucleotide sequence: TGTGCCAGCAGCTTGGGGACAGGGGGCTGGGGTTCACCCCTCCACTTT. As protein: CASSLGTGGWGSPLHF.

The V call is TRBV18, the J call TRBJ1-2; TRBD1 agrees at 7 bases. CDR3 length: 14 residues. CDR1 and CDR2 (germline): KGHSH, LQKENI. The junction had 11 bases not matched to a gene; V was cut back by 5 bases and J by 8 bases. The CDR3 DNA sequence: TGTGCCAGCTCATCCAATAGACAGGGAGAAGGCTACACCTTC. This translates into CASSSNRQGEGYTF.

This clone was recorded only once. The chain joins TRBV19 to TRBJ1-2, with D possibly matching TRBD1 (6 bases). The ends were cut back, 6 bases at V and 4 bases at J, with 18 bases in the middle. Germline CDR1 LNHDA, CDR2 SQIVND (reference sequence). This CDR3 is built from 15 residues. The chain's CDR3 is CASSENRAPSYGYTF. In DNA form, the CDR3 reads TGTGCCAGTAGCGAAAACAGGGCTCCAAGCTATGGCTACACCTTC.

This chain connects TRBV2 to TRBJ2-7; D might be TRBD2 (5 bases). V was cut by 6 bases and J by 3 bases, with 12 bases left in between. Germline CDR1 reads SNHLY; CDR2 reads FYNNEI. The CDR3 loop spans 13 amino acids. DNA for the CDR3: TGTGCCAGCAGGGACTCAGGAGACTACGAGCAGTACTTC. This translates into CASRDSGDYEQYF.

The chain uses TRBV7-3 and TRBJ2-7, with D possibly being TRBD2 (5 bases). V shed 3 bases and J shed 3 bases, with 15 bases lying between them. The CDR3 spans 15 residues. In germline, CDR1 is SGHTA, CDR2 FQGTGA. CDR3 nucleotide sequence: TGTGCCAGCAGCTTGGACGGAGGAGGTGTCTACGAGCAGTACTTC. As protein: CASSLDGGGVYEQYF.

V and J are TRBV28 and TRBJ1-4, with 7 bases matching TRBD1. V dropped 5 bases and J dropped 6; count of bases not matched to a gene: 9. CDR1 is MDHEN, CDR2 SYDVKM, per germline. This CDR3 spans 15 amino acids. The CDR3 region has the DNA TGTGCCAGCAGTCCCTGGGACAGCGGAGATGAAAAACTGTTTTTT. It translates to CASSPWDSGDEKLFF.

This CDR3 reads CASTPPKGTGRTYEQYF. CDR3 coding DNA: TGTGCCAGCACCCCCCCCAAGGGGACAGGCCGTACCTACGAGCAGTACTTC. The chain joins TRBV6-4 to TRBJ2-7, with 8 bases fitting TRBD1. CDR3 size: 17 residues. With 7 bases clipped from V and 2 bases from J, the junction kept 16 bases outside the gene matches. CDR1 is MRHNA and CDR2 is SNTAGT in the germline V gene.

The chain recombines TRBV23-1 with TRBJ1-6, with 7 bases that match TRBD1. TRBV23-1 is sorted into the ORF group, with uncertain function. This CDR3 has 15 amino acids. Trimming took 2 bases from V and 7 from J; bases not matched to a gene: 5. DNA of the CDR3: TGCGCCAGCAGTCAACCCGACAGGGTAAATTCACCCCTCCACTTT. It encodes CASSQPDRVNSPLHF.

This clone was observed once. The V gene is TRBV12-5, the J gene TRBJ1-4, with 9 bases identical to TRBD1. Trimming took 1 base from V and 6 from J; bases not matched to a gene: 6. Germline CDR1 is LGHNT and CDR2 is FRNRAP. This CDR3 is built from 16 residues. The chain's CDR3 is CASGLDGTGYDEKLFF. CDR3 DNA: TGTGCTAGTGGTTTGGACGGGACAGGGTATGATGAAAAACTGTTTTTT.

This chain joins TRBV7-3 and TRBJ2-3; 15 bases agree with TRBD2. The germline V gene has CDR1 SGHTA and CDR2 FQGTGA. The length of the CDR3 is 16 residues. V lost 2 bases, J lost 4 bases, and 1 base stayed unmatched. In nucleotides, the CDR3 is TGTGCCAGCAGCTTATGGACTAGCGGGGGGGCAGATACGCAGTATTTT. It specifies CASSLWTSGGADTQYF.

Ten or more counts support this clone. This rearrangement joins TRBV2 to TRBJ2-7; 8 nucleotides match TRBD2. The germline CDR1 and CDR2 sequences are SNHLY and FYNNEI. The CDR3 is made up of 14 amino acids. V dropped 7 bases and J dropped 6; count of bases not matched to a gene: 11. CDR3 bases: TGTGCCAGCAACCCGACCGGGACTAGTGGCGAGCAGTACTTC. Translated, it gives CASNPTGTSGEQYF. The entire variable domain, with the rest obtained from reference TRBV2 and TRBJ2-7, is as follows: EPEVTQTPSHQVTQMGQEVILRCVPISNHLYFYWYRQILGQKVEFLVSFYNNEISEKSEIFDDQFSVERPDGSNFTLKIRSTKLEDSAMYFCASNPTGTSGEQYFGPGTRLTVT.

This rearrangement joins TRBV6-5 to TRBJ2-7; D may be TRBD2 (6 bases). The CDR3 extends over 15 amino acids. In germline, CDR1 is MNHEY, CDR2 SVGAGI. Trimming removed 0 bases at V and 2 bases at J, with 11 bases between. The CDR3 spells CASSYSGGAAYEQYF. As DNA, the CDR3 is TGTGCCAGCAGTTACTCGGGCGGGGCGGCCTACGAGCAGTACTTC.

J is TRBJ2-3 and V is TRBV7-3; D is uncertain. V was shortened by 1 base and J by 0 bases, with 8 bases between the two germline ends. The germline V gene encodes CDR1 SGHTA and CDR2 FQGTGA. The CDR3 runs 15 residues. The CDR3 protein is CASSLRASSTDTQYF. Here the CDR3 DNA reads TGTGCCAGCAGCTTAAGGGCAAGTAGCACAGATACGCAGTATTTT.

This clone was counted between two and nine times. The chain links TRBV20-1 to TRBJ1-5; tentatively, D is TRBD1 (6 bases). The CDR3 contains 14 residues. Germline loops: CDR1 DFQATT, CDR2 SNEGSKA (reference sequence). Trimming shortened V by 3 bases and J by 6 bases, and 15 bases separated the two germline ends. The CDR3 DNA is TGCAGTGCTAGTTCGCGACAGGTGGTTCAGCCCCAGCATTTT. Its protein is CSASSRQVVQPQHF.

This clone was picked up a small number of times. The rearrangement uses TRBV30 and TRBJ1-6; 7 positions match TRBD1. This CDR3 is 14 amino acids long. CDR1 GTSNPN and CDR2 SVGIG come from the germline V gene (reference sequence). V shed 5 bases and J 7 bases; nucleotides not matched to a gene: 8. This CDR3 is CAWQIGTENSPLHF. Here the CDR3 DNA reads TGTGCCTGGCAGATAGGGACAGAGAATTCACCCCTCCACTTT.

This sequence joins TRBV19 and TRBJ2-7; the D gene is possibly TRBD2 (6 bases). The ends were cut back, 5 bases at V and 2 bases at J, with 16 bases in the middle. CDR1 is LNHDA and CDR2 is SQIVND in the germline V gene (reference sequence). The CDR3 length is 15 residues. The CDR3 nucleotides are TGTGCCAGTAGTCTTCGGGGGAGCTCGGCCTACGAGCAGTACTTC. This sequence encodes CASSLRGSSAYEQYF.

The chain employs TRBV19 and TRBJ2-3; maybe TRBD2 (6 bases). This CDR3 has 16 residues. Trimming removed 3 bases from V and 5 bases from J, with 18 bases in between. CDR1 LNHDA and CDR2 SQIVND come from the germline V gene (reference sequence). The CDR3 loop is CASSIPRGPGRDTQYF. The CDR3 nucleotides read TGTGCCAGTAGTATTCCGCGGGGTCCCGGGAGAGATACGCAGTATTTT.

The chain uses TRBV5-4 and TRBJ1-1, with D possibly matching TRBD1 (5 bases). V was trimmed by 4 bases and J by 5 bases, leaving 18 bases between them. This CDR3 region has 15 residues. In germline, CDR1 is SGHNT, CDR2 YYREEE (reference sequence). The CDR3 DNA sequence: TGTGCCAGCAGCCCCCCCGGTCCCAGGGCGACTGAAGCTTTCTTT. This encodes CASSPPGPRATEAFF.

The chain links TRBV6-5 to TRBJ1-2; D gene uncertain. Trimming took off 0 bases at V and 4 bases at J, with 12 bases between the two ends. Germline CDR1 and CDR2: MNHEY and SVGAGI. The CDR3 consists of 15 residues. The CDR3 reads CASSYSRSPLYGYTF. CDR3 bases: TGTGCCAGCAGTTACTCGCGTAGTCCCCTCTATGGCTACACCTTC.